This T cell receptor (beta chain) appears in the sequencing data of a study of regulatory T cells in long-lasting Graves disease. Overall study findings and caveats: With persistent disease, TRBV28, TRBJ1-2 and TRBJ2-5 were the favored segments.

Time point denoted: newly diagnosed GD, antithyroid drugs for less than 3 months. PBMC-derived RNA was used for the TCR library. The germline CDR1 and CDR2 sequences are MNHEY and SMNVEV (reference sequence). V gave up 3 bases and J gave up 4 bases, with 9 bases separating them. This CDR3 is built from 13 residues. This clonotype appeared many times. Its antigen remains unidentified. TCR beta libraries were built with iRepertoire HTBI primers and Arm-PCR of CDR3 regions. TCRdb fed the multiplex PCR reads into MiXCR, producing one record per CDR3 protein. Of 300,000 to 450,000 distinct CDR3 sequences listed, around 15% are singletons.

The TCR comes from a female donor with Graves disease. The specimen comprised peripheral blood mononuclear cells (PBMCs), sampled at new diagnosis, from a patient treated with antithyroid drugs. V is TRBV27 and J is TRBJ1-2; D is undetermined. The DNA of the CDR3 is TGTGCCAGCAGTTTCGGGTTCGGCTATGGCTACACCTTC. Protein product: CASSFGFGYGYTF.